The next 28 T cell receptor beta chains were all read from a single sample in a study of control samples from healthy donors and cancer patients. Sequenced by immunoSEQ multiplex PCR; TCRdb stores in-frame clones only, minus some. The sample gives under 150,000 clones, approximately 90% of which show up once; 8% to 9.5% is in the top ten. Material for sequencing was blood. The receptors originated from a woman aged 25 to 39 in good health.

The gene calls are TRBV6-5 and TRBJ2-3, with D perhaps TRBD2 (6 bases). Trimming cost V 7 bases and J 4 bases, with 12 bases left between them. This CDR3 is built from 13 residues. The germline gives CDR1 MNHEY, CDR2 SVGAGI. CDR3 protein: CASTLPGADTQYF. CDR3 bases: TGTGCCAGCACCCTGCCGGGGGCAGATACGCAGTATTTT.

The chain carries TRBV28 and TRBJ2-7; the match to TRBD2 covers 7 bases. The germline gives CDR1 MDHEN, CDR2 SYDVKM. The CDR3 sequence is 13 residues long. Trimming cost V 8 bases and J 2 bases; bases outside gene matches: 6. The CDR3 coding sequence is TGTGCCAGCCAACTTGGGGGGGCCTACGAGCAGTACTTC. Its protein is CASQLGGAYEQYF.

J is TRBJ2-2 and V is TRBV21-1. TRBV21-1 is a recognized pseudogene. The CDR3 runs 15 residues. For the CDR3, the DNA is TGTGCCAGCAGCAACCCCTATTGGGTCGCCGGGGAGCTGTTTTTT. It yields the protein CASSNPYWVAGELFF.

V gene TRBV5-1 combines with J gene TRBJ1-3; 7 bases match TRBD1. After removal of 4 bases from V and 4 bases from J, the junction contained 5 bases not matched to a gene. Germline V gene data show CDR1 as SGHRS and CDR2 as YFSETQ. The CDR3 is 14 amino acids. As DNA, the CDR3 is TGCGCCAGCAGCCCCCAGACAGGGGGAAACACCATATATTTT. Residues: CASSPQTGGNTIYF.

The rearrangement uses TRBV6-1 and TRBJ1-6; D might be TRBD1 (5 bases). The ends were cut back, 2 bases at V and 10 bases at J, with 12 bases in the middle. The CDR3 loop spans 14 amino acids. Germline CDR1 and CDR2: MNHNS and SASEGT. Written as DNA, the CDR3 is TGTGCCAGCAGTGAACGGCAGGGTAGCTCACCCCTCCACTTT. This encodes CASSERQGSSPLHF.

J is TRBJ2-3 and V is TRBV3-1 (or the pseudogene TRBV3-2); D is undetermined. CDR1 is LGHDT, CDR2 YNNKEL, per germline (reference sequence). The CDR3 is 14 amino acids. The V end lost 1 base, the J end lost 4 bases, and 9 bases lay between the germline ends. In DNA form, the CDR3 reads TGTGCCAGCAGCCAAGTAGGGATCCCAGATACGCAGTATTTT. It yields the protein CASSQVGIPDTQYF.

This clone turned up a few times. The rearrangement joins TRBV9 to TRBJ2-3; 12 nucleotides agree with TRBD2. This CDR3 is built from 18 residues. Germline V lookup: CDR1 SGDLS, CDR2 YYNGEE. The J segment lost 3 bases and the V segment lost 4 bases, leaving 12 bases of the junction unmatched. The CDR3 DNA reads TGTGCCAGCAGCCCCCGTTCTAGCGGGAGGGTTGAAACAGATACGCAGTATTTT. It specifies CASSPRSSGRVETDTQYF.

The chain is built from TRBV6-5 and TRBJ1-4; 7 positions match TRBD1. Germline loops: CDR1 MNHEY, CDR2 SVGAGI. This CDR3 has 15 amino acids. Germline trimming cut 2 bases from V and 1 base from J; bases unmatched to any gene: 1. CDR3 sequence reads: CASSYRGLTNEKLFF. The CDR3 DNA reads as TGTGCCAGCAGTTACAGGGGGCTAACTAATGAAAAACTGTTTTTT.

This chain links TRBV27 with TRBJ1-1; no clear D. V was trimmed by 8 bases and J by 2 bases, leaving 12 bases between them. Germline assignment: CDR1 MNHEY and CDR2 SMNVEV (reference sequence). The CDR3 is 13 amino acids. Here the CDR3 DNA reads TGTGCCAGCGAGGCCCGTAGCAACACTGAAGCTTTCTTT. As protein: CASEARSNTEAFF.

This chain joins TRBV7-6 and TRBJ2-2, with 7 bases aligning to TRBD1. Trimming cost V 4 bases and J 7 bases; bases outside gene matches: 6. The CDR3 loop spans 14 amino acids. Germline V gene lookup returns CDR1 SGHVS and CDR2 FNYEAQ. CDR3 protein: CASSSGQFDGELFF. DNA for the CDR3: TGTGCCAGCAGCTCGGGACAGTTTGACGGGGAGCTGTTTTTT. Filled out from reference TRBV7-6 and TRBJ2-2, the complete variable domain reads GAGVSQSPRYKVTKRGQDVALRCDPISGHVSLYWYRQALGQGPEFLTYFNYEAQQDKSGLPNDRFSAERPEGSISTLTIQRTEQRDSAMYRCASSSGQFDGELFFGEGSRLTVL.

The rearrangement links TRBV3-1 (or the pseudogene TRBV3-2) to TRBJ2-3; the match to TRBD2 covers 8 bases. Germline CDR1 reads LGHDT; CDR2 reads YNNKEL (reference sequence). This CDR3 comprises 16 residues. V shed 4 bases, J shed 1 base, and the junction held 7 bases outside the gene matches. CDR3 loop: CASSLRGGLGTDTQYF. The CDR3 bases are TGTGCCAGCAGCCTACGGGGGGGGTTGGGCACAGATACGCAGTATTTT.

The CDR3 bases are TGCAGCGTGGCCGGGGGGAATGGCTACACCTTC. Protein: CSVAGGNGYTF. V and J are TRBV29-1 and TRBJ1-2; tentative D call: TRBD1 (5 bases). Germline assignment: CDR1 SQVTM and CDR2 ANQGSEA. The CDR3 consists of 11 residues. Trimming pared 6 bases from V and 6 bases from J, leaving 11 bases between.

As regards this clone: The germline gene is not matched at one end of the junction; a read error may be the cause. This chain uses TRBV7-8 with TRBJ1-4, with D uncertain. Germline loops: CDR1 SGHVS, CDR2 FQNEAQ. CDR3 size: 13 residues. The chain's CDR3 is CASSLVRTAVTVF. The DNA for the CDR3 is TGTGCCAGCAGCTTAGTTCGGACGGCGGTTACCGTTTTT. The full variable domain, in which reference TRBV7-8 and TRBJ1-4 provide the parts outside the CDR3, is GAGVSQSPRYKVAKRGQDVALRCDPISGHVSLFWYQQALGQGPEFLTYFQNEAQLDKSGLPSDRFFAERPEGSVSTLKIQRTQQEDSAVYLCASSLVRTAVTVFGSGTQLSVL.

V is TRBV30 and J is TRBJ1-2; possibly TRBD1 for D (5 bases). The length of the CDR3 is 14 residues. V was cut by 2 bases and J by 4 bases, with 14 bases left in between. Germline values: CDR1 GTSNPN, CDR2 SVGIG (reference sequence). In nucleotides, the CDR3 is TGTGCCTGGAGTCTTGACAGTTGGGCCTATGGCTACACCTTC. Its protein is CAWSLDSWAYGYTF. Drawing the rest from reference TRBV30 and TRBJ1-2, the complete variable domain is SQTIHQWPATLVQPVGSPLSLECTVEGTSNPNLYWYRQAAGRGLQLLFYSVGIGQISSEVPQNLSASRPQDRQFILSSKKLLLSDSGFYLCAWSLDSWAYGYTFGSGTRLTVV.

The gene calls are TRBV11-3 and TRBJ1-1; D remains ambiguous. Looked up from germline, CDR1 is SGHNT and CDR2 is YENEEA. The CDR3 runs 13 residues. V was clipped by 2 bases and J by 3 bases, with 7 bases between them. The CDR3 spells CASSLMRDTEAFF. CDR3 coding DNA: TGTGCCAGCAGCTTAATGCGCGACACTGAAGCTTTCTTT.

A single count supports this clone. The chain joins TRBV5-5 to TRBJ2-5; unclear D gene. Trimming removed 1 base at V and 0 bases at J, with 13 bases between. Germline lookup yields CDR1 SGHKS and CDR2 YYEKEE (reference sequence). CDR3 length equals 16 residues. The CDR3, as DNA: TGTGCCAGCAGCTTGAGTCAAGCGCCTTACCAAGAGACCCAGTACTTC. This gives the protein CASSLSQAPYQETQYF.

This clone was seen a single time. The chain employs TRBV13 and TRBJ2-7; 8 positions match TRBD2. There are 19 residues in the CDR3. V gave up 4 bases and J gave up 2 bases; unmatched junction bases: 19. Germline CDR1 PRHDT, CDR2 FYEKMQ (reference sequence). The CDR3 region has the DNA TGTGCCAGCAGCTCCATGGGGCTAGCGGGTTCGAGCTCCACCTACGAGCAGTACTTC. As protein: CASSSMGLAGSSSTYEQYF. Looking up the rest from reference TRBV13 and TRBJ2-7 gives the full variable domain: AAGVIQSPRHLIKEKRETATLKCYPIPRHDTVYWYQQGPGQDPQFLISFYEKMQSDKGSIPDRFSAQQFSDYHSELNMSSLELGDSALYFCASSSMGLAGSSSTYEQYFGPGTRLTVT.

The rearrangement joins TRBV7-6 to TRBJ2-5; 8 bases are shared with TRBD2. Germline CDR1 and CDR2: SGHVS and FNYEAQ. The CDR3 is 15 amino acids. V shed 4 bases and J 5 bases; nucleotides not matched to a gene: 9. The CDR3 sequence is CASSWGLGVGETQYF. The CDR3 DNA reads TGTGCCAGCAGCTGGGGACTAGGAGTAGGGGAGACCCAGTACTTC.

V is TRBV28 and J is TRBJ2-7; D is possibly TRBD2 (6 bases). Germline CDR1 MDHEN, CDR2 SYDVKM. The CDR3 consists of 11 residues. Trimming cost V 8 bases and J 3 bases, with 8 bases left between them. The CDR3 is CASLGGYEQYF. Here the CDR3 DNA reads TGTGCCAGCCTGGGAGGCTACGAGCAGTACTTC.

The V call is TRBV18, the J call TRBJ1-2; D perhaps matches TRBD1 (6 bases). Trimming pared 3 bases from V and 5 bases from J, leaving 7 bases between. CDR1 is KGHSH and CDR2 is LQKENI in the germline V gene. The CDR3 totals 12 residues. Here the CDR3 DNA reads TGTGCCAGCTCACCGACAGGATATGGCTACACCTTC. Amino acids: CASSPTGYGYTF.

This rearrangement joins TRBV21-1 to TRBJ2-5; the tabulated D call, TRBD2, remains unverified against the DNA. TRBV21-1 is listed as a pseudogene. This CDR3 is 20 amino acids long. CDR3 sequence: CASSKVFNWWLAGVPETQYF. DNA of the CDR3: TGTGCCAGCAGCAAAGTTTTTAATTGGTGGCTAGCGGGAGTCCCAGAGACCCAGTACTTC.

The chain carries TRBV14 and TRBJ2-7; maybe TRBD2 (6 bases). Trimming took 1 base from V and 0 from J, leaving 10 bases between them. The CDR3 is 15 residues long. Germline V gives CDR1 SGHDN, CDR2 FVKESK. In DNA form, the CDR3 reads TGTGCCAGCAGCCAAGCCGGGACTCTCTCCTACGAGCAGTACTTC. Amino acids: CASSQAGTLSYEQYF.

This rearrangement joins TRBV29-1 to TRBJ1-3; a possible D gene is TRBD1 (5 bases). V lost 3 bases and J 2 bases, leaving 8 bases between the germline ends. CDR1 is SQVTM and CDR2 is ANQGSEA in the germline V gene. The CDR3 consists of 13 residues. The CDR3 sequence is CSVDSGPGNTIYF. The CDR3 coding sequence is TGCAGCGTTGATTCGGGGCCTGGAAACACCATATATTTT.

This chain links TRBV9 with TRBJ2-3; D uncertain. Per the germline V gene, CDR1 is SGDLS and CDR2 is YYNGEE. V lost 4 bases to trimming and J lost 1 base, with 4 bases between them. This CDR3 region has 12 residues. The CDR3 DNA is TGTGCCAGCAGCCCCCGCACAGATACGCAGTATTTT. It codes for CASSPRTDTQYF. Supplemented by reference TRBV9 and TRBJ2-3, the full variable domain reads DSGVTQTPKHLITATGQRVTLRCSPRSGDLSVYWYQQSLDQGLQFLIQYYNGEERAKGNILERFSAQQFPDLHSELNLSSLELGDSALYFCASSPRTDTQYFGPGTRLTVL.

This clone was observed a single time. The rearrangement uses TRBV9 and TRBJ1-1, with TRBD1 as a possible D gene (6 bases). Germline values: CDR1 SGDLS, CDR2 YYNGEE. Trimming cost V 0 bases and J 5 bases, with 14 bases left between them. This CDR3 comprises 15 residues. This CDR3 reads CASSVVPGRGTEAFF. CDR3 in DNA: TGTGCCAGCAGCGTAGTCCCAGGGAGGGGGACTGAAGCTTTCTTT.

This chain joins TRBV10-2 and TRBJ2-7; 8 bases fit TRBD1. This CDR3 has 16 residues. The V gene's germline CDR1 is WSHSY and CDR2 SAAADI. The trim removed 3 bases at V and 3 bases at J, leaving 10 bases unmatched. The CDR3 bases are TGCGCCAGCAGTGACAGGGGGCCCCGCGCCGGCTACGAGCAGTACTTC. Translating it yields CASSDRGPRAGYEQYF.

This chain joins TRBV5-4 and TRBJ1-1, with D tentatively TRBD1 (6 bases). Trimming took off 1 base at V and 5 bases at J, with 9 bases between the two ends. The CDR3 is 13 amino acids. The V gene's germline CDR1 is SGHNT and CDR2 YYREEE (reference sequence). The CDR3 nucleotides read TGTGCCAGCAGCTTGATAGGGGGGACTGAAGCTTTCTTT. Its translation: CASSLIGGTEAFF.

This clone appeared once. This chain uses TRBV18 with TRBJ1-1; D uncertain. CDR3 length: 15 residues. The germline V and J ends were trimmed by 2 bases and 3 bases, with 13 bases remaining between them. Germline V lookup: CDR1 KGHSH, CDR2 LQKENI. The CDR3 protein is CASSPKSGEHTEAFF. The CDR3 DNA reads as TGTGCCAGCTCACCAAAGTCCGGGGAGCACACTGAAGCTTTCTTT.